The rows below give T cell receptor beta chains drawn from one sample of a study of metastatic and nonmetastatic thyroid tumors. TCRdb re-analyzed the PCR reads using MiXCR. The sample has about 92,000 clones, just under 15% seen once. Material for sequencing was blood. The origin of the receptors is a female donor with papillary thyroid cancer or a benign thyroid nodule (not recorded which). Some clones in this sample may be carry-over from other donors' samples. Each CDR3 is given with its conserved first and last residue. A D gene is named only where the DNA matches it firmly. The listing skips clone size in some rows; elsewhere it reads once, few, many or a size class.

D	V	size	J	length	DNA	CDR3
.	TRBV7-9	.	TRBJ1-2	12	TGTGCCAGCAGCGACCATGGGCTGGGCTACACCTTC	CASSDHGLGYTF
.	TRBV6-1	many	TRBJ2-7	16	TGTGCCAGCAGTGGGCAGACAGCACAGAGCTCCTACGAGCAGTACTTC	CASSGQTAQSSYEQYF
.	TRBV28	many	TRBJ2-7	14	TGTGCCAGCAGCGCCGATCCTCTCAGGTACGAGCAGTACTTC	CASSADPLRYEQYF
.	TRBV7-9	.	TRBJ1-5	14	TGTGCCAGCAGCGGCAGGGTTGACAATCATCCCCAGCACTTT	CASSGRVDNHPQHF
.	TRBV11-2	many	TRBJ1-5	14	TGTGCCAGCAGCGAAACGCTAAGCAATCAGCCCCAGCATTTT	CASSETLSNQPQHF
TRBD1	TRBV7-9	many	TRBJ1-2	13	TGTGCCAGCAGCCCGGGACAGGTGGAGGGCTACACCTTC	CASSPGQVEGYTF
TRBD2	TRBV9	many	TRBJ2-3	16	TGTGCCAGCAGCGTAGAAGGTAGCGGGGGACCAGATACGCAGTATTTT	CASSVEGSGGPDTQYF
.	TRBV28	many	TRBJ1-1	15	TGTGCCAGCATAGGGCAGGCCCTGTTTCGACCTGAAGCTTTCTTT	CASIGQALFRPEAFF
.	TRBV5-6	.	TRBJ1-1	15	TGTGCCAGCAGTTTCGGTTCGCCCCTGAACACTGAAGCTTTATTT	CASSFGSPLNTEALF
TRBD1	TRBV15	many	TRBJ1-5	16	TGTGCCACCAGCAGAGATCAGGGGGAGCGCAATCAGCCCCAGCATTTT	CATSRDQGERNQPQHF
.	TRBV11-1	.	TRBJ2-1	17	TGTGCCAGCAGCTTACGCGCGGGGCGGCAACGGGGGATGAGGCAGTTCTTC	CASSLRAGRQRGMRQFF
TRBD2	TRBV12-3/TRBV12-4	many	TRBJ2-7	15	TGTGCCAGCTGTTTGGGGACTAGCCTGCTTGGCGAGCAGTACTTC	CASCLGTSLLGEQYF
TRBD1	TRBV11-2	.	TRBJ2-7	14	TGTGCCAGCAGCTTATGGGGACAGGTTTACGAGCAGTACTTC	CASSLWGQVYEQYF
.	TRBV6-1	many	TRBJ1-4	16	TGTACCCGGGTACACTATTCTGGCAAATGGAATGAAAAACTGTTTTTT	CTRVHYSGKWNEKLFF
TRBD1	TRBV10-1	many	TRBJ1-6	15	TGCGCCAGCAGTGAGTCCGGGACAGGGAATTCACCCCTCCACTTT	CASSESGTGNSPLHF
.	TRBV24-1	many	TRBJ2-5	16	TGTGCCACCAGTGATCCGGGACACGGTGGCTCAGAGACCCAGTACTTC	CATSDPGHGGSETQYF
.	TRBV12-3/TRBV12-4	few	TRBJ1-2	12	TGTGCCAGCAGTCATAACAGGGTTGGCTACACCTTC	CASSHNRVGYTF
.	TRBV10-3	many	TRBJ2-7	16	TGTGCCATCAGTGAGTCGACTCGGCCGGGAACGGGAGAGCAGTACTTC	CAISESTRPGTGEQYF
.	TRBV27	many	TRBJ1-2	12	TGTGCCCGGTGGGGGTATCTAGCCCGGCCACTCTTC	CARWGYLARPLF
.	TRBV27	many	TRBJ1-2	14	TGTGCCAGCAGTTCCGTCCTGACGAACTATGGCTACACCTTC	CASSSVLTNYGYTF
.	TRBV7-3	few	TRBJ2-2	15	TGTGCCAGCAGCCCTAACCCCCCCCCGATCGGGGAGCTGTTTTTT	CASSPNPPPIGELFF
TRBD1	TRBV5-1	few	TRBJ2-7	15	TGCGCCGGTAGCTTTCCCGGGACAGGGCTCGGCGAGCAGTACTTC	CAGSFPGTGLGEQYF
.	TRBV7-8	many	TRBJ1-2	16	TGTGCCAGCAGCCCCTCGGCGGGAGAACCTGCTTATGGCTACACCTTC	CASSPSAGEPAYGYTF
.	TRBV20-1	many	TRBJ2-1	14	TGCAGTGGTTTTTCGGGGGCCTCCTACAATGAGCAGTTCTTC	CSGFSGASYNEQFF
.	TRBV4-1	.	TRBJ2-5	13	TGCGCCAGCAGCCAGAGCGCGGGGGAGACCCAGTACTTC	CASSQSAGETQYF
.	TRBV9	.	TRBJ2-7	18	TGTGCCAGCAGGGTAGGCTCCAACGCTGCGGGGCTACGGGGGGAGCAGTACTTC	CASRVGSNAAGLRGEQYF
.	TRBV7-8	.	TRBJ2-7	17	TGTGCCAGCAGCTTAGTCGCACAACAGGGCTTTCTCTACGAGCAGTACTTC	CASSLVAQQGFLYEQYF
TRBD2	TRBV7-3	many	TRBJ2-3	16	TGTGCCAGCAGCCCTTCTAGCGGGGGGGCCCCAGATACGCAGTATTTT	CASSPSSGGAPDTQYF